One and the same sample provided the 19 T cell receptor beta chains below, sequenced in a study of T cells in localized non-small cell lung cancer. Profiling relied on immunoSEQ multiplex PCR, and the TCRdb table lists in-frame clones only, not all of them. This sample has some 72,000 clones, with 84% found just once. The sample in question was peripheral blood, obtained before any cancer treatment. All receptors come from a man aged 35 to 69 with stage I lung adenocarcinoma.

The CDR3 coding sequence is TGTGCCAGCAGCTTAAAACGGTACACAGATACGCAGTATTTT. This sequence encodes CASSLKRYTDTQYF. J is TRBJ2-3 and V is TRBV7-9; D is unresolved. V was pared by 2 bases and J by 2 bases, with 8 bases between. Germline lookup yields CDR1 SEHNR and CDR2 FQNEAQ (reference sequence). This CDR3 is built from 14 residues.

This chain joins TRBV15 and TRBJ2-7, with TRBD2 matching 16 bases. V trimming: 0 bases; J trimming: 7 bases; junction bases outside the gene matches: 9. The CDR3 contains 18 residues. Germline-derived CDR1 and CDR2 are LNHNV and YYDKDF (reference sequence). The CDR3 DNA reads TGTGCCACCAGCAGAGATGTCGGGACTAGCGGGAGGGTAAGGGAGCAGTACTTC. Its translation is CATSRDVGTSGRVREQYF.

This clone has a handful of counts. The V and J genes are TRBV18 and TRBJ1-1; D not certain. Per the germline V gene, CDR1 is KGHSH and CDR2 is LQKENI. This CDR3 spans 15 amino acids. The ends were cut back, 1 base at V and 3 bases at J, with 12 bases in the middle. The CDR3 sequence is CASSPLTVQDTEAFF. DNA of the CDR3: TGTGCCAGCTCACCACTCACGGTTCAGGACACTGAAGCTTTCTTT.

The gene calls are TRBV14 and TRBJ2-3; 9 nucleotides line up with TRBD2. The CDR3 contains 16 residues. Germline CDR1 reads SGHDN; CDR2 reads FVKESK. V was clipped by 2 bases and J by 1 base; unmatched bases: 4. The CDR3 nucleotides are TGTGCCAGCAGCCAACAAGCGGGGGGTCGCACAGATACGCAGTATTTT. As protein: CASSQQAGGRTDTQYF.

The V call is TRBV7-8, the J call TRBJ1-5; TRBD1 matches at 8 bases. J gave up 0 bases and V 3 bases, and 7 bases lay outside the gene matches. Looked up from germline, CDR1 is SGHVS and CDR2 is FQNEAQ. CDR3 length: 17 amino acids. The CDR3 is CASSFRTGHYSNQPQHF. CDR3 nucleotide sequence: TGTGCCAGCAGCTTTAGGACAGGGCATTATAGCAATCAGCCCCAGCATTTT.

The chain recombines TRBV18 with TRBJ2-7, with 8 bases lining up with TRBD1. The CDR3 totals 15 residues. J lost 2 bases, V lost 6 bases, and 9 bases had no gene match. The germline gives CDR1 KGHSH, CDR2 LQKENI. CDR3 residues: CASSPDRGDTYEQYF. The CDR3 DNA reads TGTGCCAGCTCCCCTGACAGGGGCGACACCTACGAGCAGTACTTC.

The rearrangement uses TRBV14 and TRBJ2-2, with no clear D. The V end was cut by 4 bases, the J end by 1 base, with 13 bases between. Germline V gene data show CDR1 as SGHDN and CDR2 as FVKESK. The CDR3 is 16 amino acids. The CDR3 loop reads CASSRVVGLNTGELFF. CDR3 coding DNA: TGTGCCAGCAGCCGAGTCGTCGGGCTGAACACCGGGGAGCTGTTTTTT.

This clone has only a few counts. The chain joins TRBV9 to TRBJ1-2; D is undetermined. The CDR3 spans 14 residues. The ends were cut back, 0 bases at V and 8 bases at J, with 14 bases in the middle. The germline V gene has CDR1 SGDLS and CDR2 YYNGEE. The CDR3 protein is CASSVDLGAGGYTF. The CDR3 nucleotides read TGTGCCAGCAGCGTAGATTTGGGAGCGGGCGGCTACACCTTC.

The V call is TRBV27, the J call TRBJ2-4, with 7 positions matching TRBD2. The germline V gene has CDR1 MNHEY and CDR2 SMNVEV (reference sequence). After removal of 9 bases from V and 2 bases from J, the junction contained 19 bases not matched to a gene. This CDR3 contains 18 residues. The CDR3 coding sequence is TGTGCCAGTCTATCGACTCGGGGGGAGGGGCCTTCCAAAAACATTCAGTACTTC. As protein: CASLSTRGEGPSKNIQYF.

J is TRBJ2-4 and V is TRBV11-2; TRBD2 matches at 7 bases. The V segment lost 4 bases and the J segment 1 base; nucleotides outside the gene matches: 13. The CDR3 is 18 residues long. CDR1 is SGHAT, CDR2 FQNNGV, per germline. The CDR3 region is CASSSLTVGGEAKNIQYF. The CDR3 DNA sequence: TGTGCCAGCAGCTCCCTTACGGTGGGGGGGGAGGCCAAAAACATTCAGTACTTC.

This chain uses TRBV11-2 with TRBJ2-7; 7 positions match TRBD2. CDR1 is SGHAT, CDR2 FQNNGV, per germline. Unmatched junction bases numbered 3, after V lost 1 base and J lost 3 bases. The CDR3 is made up of 14 amino acids. The CDR3 sequence: CASSLVPSGYEQYF. Written as DNA, the CDR3 is TGTGCCAGCAGCTTAGTACCTAGCGGCTACGAGCAGTACTTC.

The chain couples TRBV5-1 to TRBJ2-1; 9 positions match TRBD2. V shed 4 bases, J shed 0 bases, and the junction held 5 bases outside the gene matches. Germline values: CDR1 SGHRS, CDR2 YFSETQ. The length of the CDR3 is 16 residues. This CDR3 reads CASSPIAGASYNEQFF. CDR3 in DNA: TGCGCCAGCAGCCCCATAGCGGGGGCCTCCTACAATGAGCAGTTCTTC.

The V gene is TRBV27, the J gene TRBJ1-2; D might be TRBD1 (6 bases). Trimming stripped 6 bases from V and 2 bases from J, with 10 bases between. The CDR3 totals 13 residues. CDR1 MNHEY and CDR2 SMNVEV come from the germline V gene (reference sequence). CDR3 loop: CASRRTANYGYTF. The CDR3 DNA sequence: TGTGCCAGCAGGAGGACAGCCAACTATGGCTACACCTTC.

The chain carries TRBV11-2 and TRBJ2-3, with 14 bases identical to TRBD2. Germline V gene sequence: CDR1 SGHAT, CDR2 FQNNGV. Trimming removed 1 base from V and 11 bases from J; junction bases left unmatched: 5. The CDR3 runs 15 residues. CDR3 loop: CASSLGGTSGSGQYF. DNA of the CDR3: TGTGCCAGCAGCTTAGGAGGGACTAGCGGGAGTGGGCAGTATTTT.

The J gene is TRBJ2-7, the V gene TRBV6-5, with TRBD1 matching over 7 bases. CDR1 is MNHEY, CDR2 SVGAGI, per germline. The CDR3 consists of 14 residues. V lost 6 bases, J lost 2 bases, and 7 bases stayed unmatched. The CDR3 loop reads CASSSDRVPYEQYF. In DNA, the CDR3 is TGTGCCAGCAGCTCCGACAGGGTCCCCTACGAGCAGTACTTC.

V and J are TRBV5-1 and TRBJ1-2; D unclear. The V end was cut by 4 bases, the J end by 2 bases, with 6 bases between. From germline, CDR1 is SGHRS and CDR2 YFSETQ. This CDR3 has 12 residues. The CDR3 DNA follows: TGCGCCAGCAGCAACAAGAACTATGGCTACACCTTC. This codes for CASSNKNYGYTF.

The chain joins TRBV4-2 to TRBJ1-5; D gene ambiguous. The V end lost 1 base, the J end lost 0 bases, and 7 bases lay between the germline ends. Germline loops: CDR1 LGHNA, CDR2 YNFKEQ. CDR3 length: 15 residues. CDR3 sequence (DNA): TGTGCCAGCAGCCAAGGGGCGTATAGCAATCAGCCCCAGCATTTT. It specifies CASSQGAYSNQPQHF.

CDR3 residues: CSVVGGPGEQYF. In DNA form, the CDR3 reads TGCAGCGTTGTGGGGGGGCCTGGCGAGCAGTACTTC. The chain recombines TRBV29-1 with TRBJ2-7; possible D gene TRBD2, 7 bases. This CDR3 has 12 amino acids. Germline V lookup: CDR1 SQVTM, CDR2 ANQGSEA. The germline V and J ends were trimmed by 4 bases and 6 bases, with 13 bases remaining between them.

The chain's CDR3 is CASSLLLGSMETQYF. CDR3 coding DNA: TGCGCCAGCAGCTTGCTTCTGGGTAGCATGGAGACCCAGTACTTC. This chain connects TRBV5-1 to TRBJ2-5; no definite D call. The CDR3 is 15 residues long. Germline V CDR1 and CDR2: SGHRS, YFSETQ. The V end lost 1 base, the J end lost 5 bases, and 15 bases lay between the germline ends.